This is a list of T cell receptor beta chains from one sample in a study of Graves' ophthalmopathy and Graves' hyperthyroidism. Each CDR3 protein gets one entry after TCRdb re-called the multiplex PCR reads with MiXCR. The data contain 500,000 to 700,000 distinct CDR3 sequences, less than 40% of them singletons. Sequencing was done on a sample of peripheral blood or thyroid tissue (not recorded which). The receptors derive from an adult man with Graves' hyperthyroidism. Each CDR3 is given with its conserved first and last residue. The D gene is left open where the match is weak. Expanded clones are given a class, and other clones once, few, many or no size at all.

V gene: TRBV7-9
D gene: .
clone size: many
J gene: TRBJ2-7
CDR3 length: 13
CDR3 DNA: TGTGCCAGCAGCACCACTGTAACAGCGGAGCAGTACTTC
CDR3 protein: CASSTTVTAEQYF

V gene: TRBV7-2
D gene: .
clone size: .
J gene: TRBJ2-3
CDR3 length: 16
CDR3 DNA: TGTGCCAGCAGCCAAGAGGCGGGCCGGGGGACAGATACGCAGTATTTT
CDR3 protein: CASSQEAGRGTDTQYF

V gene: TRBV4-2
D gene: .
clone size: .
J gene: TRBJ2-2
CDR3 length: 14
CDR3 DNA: TGTGCCAGCAGCCAGGAACAAAACTTAGGGGAGCTGTTTTTT
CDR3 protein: CASSQEQNLGELFF

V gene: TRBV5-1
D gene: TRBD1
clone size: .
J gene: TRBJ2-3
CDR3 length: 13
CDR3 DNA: TGCGCCACCAGGGACAGCATCACAGATACGCAGTATTTT
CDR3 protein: CATRDSITDTQYF

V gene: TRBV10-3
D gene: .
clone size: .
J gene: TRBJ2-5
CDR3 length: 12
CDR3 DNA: TGTGCCATCAGTGAGGCCTGGGAGACCCAGTACTTC
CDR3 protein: CAISEAWETQYF

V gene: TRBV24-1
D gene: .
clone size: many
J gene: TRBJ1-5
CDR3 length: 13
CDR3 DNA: TGTGCCACCAGTGTCCGGGGAGGTCAGCCCCAGCATTTT
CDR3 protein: CATSVRGGQPQHF

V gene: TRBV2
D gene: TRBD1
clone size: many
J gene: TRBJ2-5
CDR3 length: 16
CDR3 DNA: TGTGCCAGCAGTCCCACCCGACAGGGAACTCAAGAGACCCAGTACTTC
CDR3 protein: CASSPTRQGTQETQYF

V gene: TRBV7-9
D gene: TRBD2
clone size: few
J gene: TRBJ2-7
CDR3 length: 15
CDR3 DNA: TGTGCCAGCAGCTCAGGGACTAGCGGCAACTACGAGCAGTACTTC
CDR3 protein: CASSSGTSGNYEQYF

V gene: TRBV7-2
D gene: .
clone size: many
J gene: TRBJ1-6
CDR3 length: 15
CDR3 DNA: TGTGCCAGCAGCTTAGCGCCCGGGATTAATTCACCCCTCCACTTT
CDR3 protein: CASSLAPGINSPLHF

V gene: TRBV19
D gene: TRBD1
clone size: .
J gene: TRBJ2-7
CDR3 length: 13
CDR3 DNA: TGTGCCAGTAGTACCACCACACAGGGGTTAAAGTACTTC
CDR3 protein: CASSTTTQGLKYF

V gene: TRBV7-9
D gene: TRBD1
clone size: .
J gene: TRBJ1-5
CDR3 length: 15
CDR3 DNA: TGTGCCAGCAGCCTCGGGACAGGGGGCAGTGAGACCCAGCATTTT
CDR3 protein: CASSLGTGGSETQHF

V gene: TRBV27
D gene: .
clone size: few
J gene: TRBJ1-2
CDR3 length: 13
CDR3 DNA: TGTGCCAGCAGACGGGAAGGATCCTATGGCTACACCTTC
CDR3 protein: CASRREGSYGYTF

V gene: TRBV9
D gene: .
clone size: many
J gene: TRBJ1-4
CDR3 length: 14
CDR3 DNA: TGTGCCAGCAGCGTTCTACCCCGGGGTGAAAAACTGTTTTTT
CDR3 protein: CASSVLPRGEKLFF

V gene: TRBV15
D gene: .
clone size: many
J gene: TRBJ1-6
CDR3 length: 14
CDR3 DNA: TGTGCCACCAGCAGGAGGGACGACAATTCACCCCTCCACTTT
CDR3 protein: CATSRRDDNSPLHF

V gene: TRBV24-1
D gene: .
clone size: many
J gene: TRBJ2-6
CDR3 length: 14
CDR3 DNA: TGTGCCACCAGTGCGCGAGCTGGGGCCAACGTCCTGACTTTC
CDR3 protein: CATSARAGANVLTF

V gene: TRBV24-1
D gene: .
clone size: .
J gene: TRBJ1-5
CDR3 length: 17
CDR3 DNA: TGTGCCACCAGTGCTAGAGATTCGGGACAAATCGATCAGCCCCAGCATTTT
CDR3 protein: CATSARDSGQIDQPQHF

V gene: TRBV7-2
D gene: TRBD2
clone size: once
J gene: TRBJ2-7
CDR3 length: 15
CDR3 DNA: TGTGCCAGCAGCTTAAGGGTAGCGGGAGTCCGCGAGCAGTACTTC
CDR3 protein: CASSLRVAGVREQYF

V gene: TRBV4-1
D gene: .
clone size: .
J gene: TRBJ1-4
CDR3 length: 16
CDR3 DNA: TGCGCCAGCAGCCAAGATCGAGGGTGGGTTAATGAAAAACTGTTTTTT
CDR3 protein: CASSQDRGWVNEKLFF

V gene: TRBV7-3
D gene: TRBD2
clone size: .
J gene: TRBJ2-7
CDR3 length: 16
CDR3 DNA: TGTGCCAGCAGCCCCCTTGTAGCGGGAGGGAACTACGAGCAGTACTTC
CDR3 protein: CASSPLVAGGNYEQYF

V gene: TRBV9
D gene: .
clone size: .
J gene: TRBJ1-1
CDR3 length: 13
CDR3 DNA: TGTGCCAGCAGCGTAGAAGTGGGTACTGAAGCTTTCTTT
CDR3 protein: CASSVEVGTEAFF

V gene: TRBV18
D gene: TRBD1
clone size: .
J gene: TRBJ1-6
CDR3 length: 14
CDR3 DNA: TGTGCCAGCTCACCAGGGACAGTTCTTAGGACCCTCCACTTT
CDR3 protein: CASSPGTVLRTLHF

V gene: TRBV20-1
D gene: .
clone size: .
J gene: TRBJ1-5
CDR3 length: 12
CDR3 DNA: TGCAGTGCCGCAGTTAGCAATCAGCCCCAGCATTTT
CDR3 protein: CSAAVSNQPQHF

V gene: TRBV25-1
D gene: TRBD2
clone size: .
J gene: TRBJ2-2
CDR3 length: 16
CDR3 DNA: TGTGCCAGCAGTGCCAGCGGGAGGGCCGGGGCCGGGGAGCTGTTTTTT
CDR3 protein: CASSASGRAGAGELFF

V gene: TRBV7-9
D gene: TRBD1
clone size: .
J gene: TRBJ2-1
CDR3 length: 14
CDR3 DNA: TGTGCCAGCAGCGGACAGGGGGACTACAATGAGCAGTTCTTC
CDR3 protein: CASSGQGDYNEQFF

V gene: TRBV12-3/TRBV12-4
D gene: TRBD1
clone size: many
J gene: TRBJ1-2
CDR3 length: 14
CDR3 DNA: TGTGCCAGCAGTTACAGGGGGCGCCACTATGGCTACACCTTC
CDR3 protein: CASSYRGRHYGYTF

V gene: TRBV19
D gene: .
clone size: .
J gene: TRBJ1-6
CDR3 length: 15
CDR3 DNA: TGTGCCAGTAGGCGGATGGGCTCCTATAATTCACCCCTCCACTTT
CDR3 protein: CASRRMGSYNSPLHF

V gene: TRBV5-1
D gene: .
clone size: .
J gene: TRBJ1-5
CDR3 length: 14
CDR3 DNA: TGCGCCAGCAGCTTGGGTGACCCCAATCAGCCCCAGCATTTT
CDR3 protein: CASSLGDPNQPQHF

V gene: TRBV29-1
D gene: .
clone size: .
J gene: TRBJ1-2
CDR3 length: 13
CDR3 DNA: TGCAGCGTTCTCCAGCGGGGAATAGAGGGCTACACCTTC
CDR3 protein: CSVLQRGIEGYTF

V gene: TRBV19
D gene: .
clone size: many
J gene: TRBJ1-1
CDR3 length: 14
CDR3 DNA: TGTGCCAGTAGCGACGACAGCATGAACACTGAAGCTTTCTTT
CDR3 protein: CASSDDSMNTEAFF

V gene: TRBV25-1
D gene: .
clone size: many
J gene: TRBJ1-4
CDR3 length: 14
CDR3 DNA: TGTGCCAGCAGTGAAGGTTGGCCAGGGCAAAAACTGTTTTTT
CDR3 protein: CASSEGWPGQKLFF

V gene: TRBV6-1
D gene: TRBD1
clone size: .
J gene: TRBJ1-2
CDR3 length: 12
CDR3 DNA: TGTGCTAACAGGGGGCCCAGCCATGGCTACACCTTC
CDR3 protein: CANRGPSHGYTF

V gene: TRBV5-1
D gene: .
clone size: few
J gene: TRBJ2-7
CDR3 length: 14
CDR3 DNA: TGCGCCAGCAGCTTAGGGGCAGGGCTCTACGAGCAGTACTTC
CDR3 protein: CASSLGAGLYEQYF

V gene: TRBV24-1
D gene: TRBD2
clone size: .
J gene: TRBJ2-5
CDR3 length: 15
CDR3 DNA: TGTGCCACCAGCGAGCCGACTAGCGGTAAAGAGACCCAGTACTTC
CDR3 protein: CATSEPTSGKETQYF

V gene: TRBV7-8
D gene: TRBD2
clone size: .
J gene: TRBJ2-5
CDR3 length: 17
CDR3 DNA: TGTGCCAGCAGCCAAGATGGAAGCGGGGGGGTACAAGAGACCCAGTACTTC
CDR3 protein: CASSQDGSGGVQETQYF

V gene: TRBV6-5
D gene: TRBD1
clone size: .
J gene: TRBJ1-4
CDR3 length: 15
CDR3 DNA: TGTGCCAGCAGTTACCGGGACAGGGAGGGTGAAAAACTGTTTTTT
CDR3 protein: CASSYRDREGEKLFF